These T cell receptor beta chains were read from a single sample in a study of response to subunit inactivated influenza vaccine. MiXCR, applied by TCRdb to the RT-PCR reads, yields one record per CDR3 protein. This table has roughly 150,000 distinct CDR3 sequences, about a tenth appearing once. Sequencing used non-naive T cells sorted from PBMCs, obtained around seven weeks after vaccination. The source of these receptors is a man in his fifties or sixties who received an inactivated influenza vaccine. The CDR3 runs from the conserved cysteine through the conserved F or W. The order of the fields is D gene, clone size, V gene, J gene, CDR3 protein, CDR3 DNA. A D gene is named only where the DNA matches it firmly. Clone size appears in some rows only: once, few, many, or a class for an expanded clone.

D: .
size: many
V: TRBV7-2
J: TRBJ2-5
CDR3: CASSLLRQALFQETQYF
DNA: TGTGCCAGCAGCTTACTCCGGCAGGCCCTCTTCCAAGAGACCCAGTACTTC

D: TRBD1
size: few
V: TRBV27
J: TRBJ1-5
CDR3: CASSPLPGQINQPQHF
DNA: TGTGCCAGCAGTCCCCTCCCGGGACAGATCAATCAGCCCCAGCATTTT

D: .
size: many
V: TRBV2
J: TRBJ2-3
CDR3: CASSRVGFSTDTQYF
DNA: TGTGCCAGCAGCAGGGTGGGATTCAGCACAGATACGCAGTATTTT

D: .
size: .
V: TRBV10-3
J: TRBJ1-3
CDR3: CATGSNAGTGNTIYF
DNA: TGTGCCACCGGCAGCAACGCGGGGACTGGAAACACCATATATTTT

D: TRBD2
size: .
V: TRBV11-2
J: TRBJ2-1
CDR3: CASSFVGSSGGAAFF
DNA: TGTGCCAGCAGCTTTGTAGGTTCTAGCGGGGGGGCCGCGTTCTTC

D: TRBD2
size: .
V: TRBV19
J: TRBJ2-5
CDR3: CASSTSGTYQETQYF
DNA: TGTGCCAGTAGTACTAGCGGGACTTACCAAGAGACCCAGTACTTC

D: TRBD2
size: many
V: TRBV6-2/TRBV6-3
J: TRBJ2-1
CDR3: CASSYSLTSGRANEQFF
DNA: TGTGCCAGCAGTTACTCGTTGACTAGCGGGAGGGCAAATGAGCAGTTCTTC

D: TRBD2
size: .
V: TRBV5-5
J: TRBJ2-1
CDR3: CASSPYTGTSGFEQFF
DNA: TGTGCCAGCAGCCCCTATACCGGGACTAGCGGATTTGAGCAGTTCTTC

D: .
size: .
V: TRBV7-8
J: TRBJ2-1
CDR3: CASSLVGSSRRFYNEQFF
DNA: TGTGCCAGCAGCTTAGTAGGCAGCTCGAGGAGATTCTACAATGAGCAGTTCTTC

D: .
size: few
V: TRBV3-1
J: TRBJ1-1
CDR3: CASSQFGGTEAFF
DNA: TGTGCCAGCAGCCAGTTCGGGGGTACTGAAGCTTTCTTT